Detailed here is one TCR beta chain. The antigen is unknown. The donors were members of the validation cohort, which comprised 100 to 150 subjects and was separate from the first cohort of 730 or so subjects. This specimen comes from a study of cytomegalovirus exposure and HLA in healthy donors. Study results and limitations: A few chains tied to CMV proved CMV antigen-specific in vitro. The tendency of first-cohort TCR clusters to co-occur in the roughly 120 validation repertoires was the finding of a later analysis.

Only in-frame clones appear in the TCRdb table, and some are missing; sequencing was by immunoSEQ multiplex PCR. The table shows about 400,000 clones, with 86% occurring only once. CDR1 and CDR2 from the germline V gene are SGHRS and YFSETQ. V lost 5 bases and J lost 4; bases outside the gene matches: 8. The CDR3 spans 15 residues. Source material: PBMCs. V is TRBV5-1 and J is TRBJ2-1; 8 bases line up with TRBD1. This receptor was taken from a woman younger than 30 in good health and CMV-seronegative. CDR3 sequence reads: CASSVGQGGYNEQFF. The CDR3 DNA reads TGCGCCAGCAGTGTAGGACAGGGTGGATACAATGAGCAGTTCTTC.